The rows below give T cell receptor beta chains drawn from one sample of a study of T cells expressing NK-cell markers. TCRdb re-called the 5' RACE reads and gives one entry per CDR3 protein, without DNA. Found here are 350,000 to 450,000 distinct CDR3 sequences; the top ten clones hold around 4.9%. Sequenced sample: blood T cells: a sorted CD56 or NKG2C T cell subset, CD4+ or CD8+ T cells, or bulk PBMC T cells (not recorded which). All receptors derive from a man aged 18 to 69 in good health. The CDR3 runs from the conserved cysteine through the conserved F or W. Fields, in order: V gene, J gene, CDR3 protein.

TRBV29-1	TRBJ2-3	CSGGLRADTQYF
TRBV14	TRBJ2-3	CASSQDQGARDTQYF
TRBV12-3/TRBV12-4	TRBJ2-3	CASTPGDGGPSTDTQYF
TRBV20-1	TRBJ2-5	CSARGRTTTWQETQYF
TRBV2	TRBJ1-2	CASSEALRTGSGYTF
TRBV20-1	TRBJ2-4	CSASLTENIQYF
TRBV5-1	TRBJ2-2	CASSPLVIGGELFF
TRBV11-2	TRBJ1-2	CASSPRFGTGGTYGYTF
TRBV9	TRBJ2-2	CASSVRDIGTGELFF
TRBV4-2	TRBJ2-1	CASSQDQGYNEQFF
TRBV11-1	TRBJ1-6	CASSLLVARDKDNSPLHF
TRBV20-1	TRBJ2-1	CSAEAGGYNEQFF
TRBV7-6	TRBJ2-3	CASSLATDSLARTDTQYF
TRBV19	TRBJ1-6	CASSIYRGSSPLHF
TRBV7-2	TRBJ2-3	CASSPGLGVGTDTQYF
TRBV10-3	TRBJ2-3	CAISESSGRGTQYF
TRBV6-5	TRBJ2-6	CASSYSQASGANVLTF
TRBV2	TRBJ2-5	CASSPNLAGFGETQYF
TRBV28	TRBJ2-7	CASSLPTSGVEEQYF
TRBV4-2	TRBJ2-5	CASSQDHQEGAQYF
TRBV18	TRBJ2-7	CASSPPPRTGGYEQYF
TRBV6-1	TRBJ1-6	CASSEALPGNNSPLHF
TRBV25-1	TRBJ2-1	CASSENARGNEQFF
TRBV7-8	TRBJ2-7	CASSPRWGSYEQYF
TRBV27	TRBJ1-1	CASTRGELGAEAFF
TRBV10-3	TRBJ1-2	CAISESGFSYGYTF